Listed here is a single T cell receptor beta chain. What it binds is not known. This entry is derived from a study of high-grade serous ovarian cancer treatment subgroups. Notes on the study in general: TCR relatedness rose with neoantigen level and trended with mutation load. Bulk tumor TCR sequencing gave no spatial information.

V was clipped by 3 bases and J by 10 bases, with 14 bases between them. Germline CDR1 is SGHRS and CDR2 is YFSETQ. The CDR3 totals 13 residues. Assay used: immunoSEQ multiplex PCR; TCRdb lists only in-frame clones, some missing. Among roughly 930 clones listed, 68% were seen once. Tumor samples were taken before definitive surgery or chemotherapy. This chain joins TRBV5-1 and TRBJ2-1, with D unclear. The sample consisted of tumor tissue. The receptor's source is a human donor with high-grade serous ovarian cancer. The CDR3 reads CASSYRASGEQFF. The CDR3 DNA reads as TGCGCCAGCAGCTACCGGGCCTCCGGGGAGCAGTTCTTC.